The clone carrying this T cell receptor beta chain was counted only a few times. The target antigen is unknown. This entry comes from a study of T cell repertoires in cytomegalovirus infection. Turning to the study itself: Newly reported HLA-C-restricted and thoroughly characterized HLA-B-restricted CMV epitopes were employed. It can be stated that public TCR beta signatures indicated CMV infection as well as a matching HLA type. Notes on the study in general: Individuals carrying CMV plus the relevant HLA were identified by cumulative frequency of public TCR beta families. In two of eight donors, the top clonotype was HLA-C-restricted CMV-specific.

TCRdb independently ran MiXCR on the reads; one entry per CDR3 protein. The sample carries about 830,000 distinct CDR3 sequences, over 25% recorded once. Per germline, CDR1 MNHEY and CDR2 SVGAGI. The V end lost 6 bases, the J end lost 7 bases, and 10 bases lay between the germline ends. The CDR3 runs to 12 residues. The chain combines TRBV6-5 with TRBJ1-5; tentative D call: TRBD1 (5 bases). This sequence originates from a human donor in good health (CMV status not recorded). Some clones in this sample may be carry-over from other donors' samples. The sequencing here drew on cultured CD8+ T cells from PBMCs, taken from culture after CMV antigen stimulation. The CDR3 spells CASRTPGQPQHF. CDR3 nucleotide sequence: TGTGCCAGCAGGACTCCAGGGCAGCCCCAGCATTTT.